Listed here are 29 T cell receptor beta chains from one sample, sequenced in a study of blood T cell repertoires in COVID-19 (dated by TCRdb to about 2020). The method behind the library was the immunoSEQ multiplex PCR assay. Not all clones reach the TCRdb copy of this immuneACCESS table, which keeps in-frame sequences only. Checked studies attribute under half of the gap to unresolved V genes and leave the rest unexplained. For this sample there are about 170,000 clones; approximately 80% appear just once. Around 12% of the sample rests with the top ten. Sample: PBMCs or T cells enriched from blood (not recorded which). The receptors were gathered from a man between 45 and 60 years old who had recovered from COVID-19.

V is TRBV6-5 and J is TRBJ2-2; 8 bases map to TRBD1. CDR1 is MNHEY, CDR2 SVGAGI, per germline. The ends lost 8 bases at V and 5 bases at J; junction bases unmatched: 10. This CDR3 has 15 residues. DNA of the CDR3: TGTGCCAGCTCTCCCGGGACAGGTTGGACCGGGGAGCTGTTTTTT. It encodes CASSPGTGWTGELFF.

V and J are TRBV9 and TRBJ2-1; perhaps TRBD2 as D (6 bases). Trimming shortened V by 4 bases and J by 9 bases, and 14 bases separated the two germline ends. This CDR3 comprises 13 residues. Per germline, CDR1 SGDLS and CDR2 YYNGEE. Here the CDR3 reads CASSWDFGGEQFF. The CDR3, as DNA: TGTGCCAGCAGCTGGGACTTCGGGGGTGAGCAGTTCTTC.

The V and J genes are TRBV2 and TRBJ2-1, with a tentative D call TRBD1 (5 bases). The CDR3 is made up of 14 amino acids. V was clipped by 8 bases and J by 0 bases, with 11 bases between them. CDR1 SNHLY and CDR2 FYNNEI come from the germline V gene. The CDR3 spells CASGGRGSYNEQFF. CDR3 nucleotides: TGTGCCAGCGGTGGAAGGGGCTCCTACAATGAGCAGTTCTTC.

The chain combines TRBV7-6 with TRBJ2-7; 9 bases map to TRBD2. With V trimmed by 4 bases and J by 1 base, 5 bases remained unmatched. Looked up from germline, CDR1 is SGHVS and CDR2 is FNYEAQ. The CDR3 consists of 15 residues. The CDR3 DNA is TGTGCCAGCAGCTCTAGGGCGGGAGGGTCCTACGAGCAGTACTTC. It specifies CASSSRAGGSYEQYF.

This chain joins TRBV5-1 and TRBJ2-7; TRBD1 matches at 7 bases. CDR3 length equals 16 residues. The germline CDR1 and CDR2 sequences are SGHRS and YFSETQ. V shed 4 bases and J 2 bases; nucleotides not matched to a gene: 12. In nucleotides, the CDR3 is TGCGCCAGCAGCGTTTCGCCGGGACAGCTACCCTACGAGCAGTACTTC. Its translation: CASSVSPGQLPYEQYF.

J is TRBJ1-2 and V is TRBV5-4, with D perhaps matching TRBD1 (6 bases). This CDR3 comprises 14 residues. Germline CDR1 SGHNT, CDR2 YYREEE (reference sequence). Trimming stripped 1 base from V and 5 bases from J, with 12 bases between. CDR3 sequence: CASSLSGQRYGYTF. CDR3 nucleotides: TGTGCCAGCAGCTTGTCAGGACAGAGATATGGCTACACCTTC.

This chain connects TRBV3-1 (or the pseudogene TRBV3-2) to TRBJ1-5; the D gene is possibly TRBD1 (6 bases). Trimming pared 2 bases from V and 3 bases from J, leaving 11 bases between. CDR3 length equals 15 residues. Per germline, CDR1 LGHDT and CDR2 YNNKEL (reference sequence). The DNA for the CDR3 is TGTGCCAGCAGCCAACAACAGGGTTACAATCAGCCCCAGCATTTT. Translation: CASSQQQGYNQPQHF.

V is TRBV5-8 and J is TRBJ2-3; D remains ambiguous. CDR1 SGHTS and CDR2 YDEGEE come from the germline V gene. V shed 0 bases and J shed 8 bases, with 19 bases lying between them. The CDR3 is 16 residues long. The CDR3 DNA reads TGTGCCAGCAGCTTGGCCGTTACCCTCACTGGCGGTACGCAGTATTTT. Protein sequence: CASSLAVTLTGGTQYF.

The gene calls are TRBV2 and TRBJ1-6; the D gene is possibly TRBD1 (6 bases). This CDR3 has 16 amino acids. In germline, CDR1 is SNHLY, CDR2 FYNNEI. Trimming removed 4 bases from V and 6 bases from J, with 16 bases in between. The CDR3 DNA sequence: TGTGCCAGCAGTGCCCAGGGGACTAGTGTTAATTCACCCCTCCACTTT. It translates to CASSAQGTSVNSPLHF.

CDR3 in DNA: TGTGCCAGTAGTATAGCAGGGCGTAATGAAAAACTGTTTTTT. Translating it yields CASSIAGRNEKLFF. The V gene is TRBV19, the J gene TRBJ1-4, with D possibly being TRBD1 (5 bases). The germline V and J ends were trimmed by 1 base and 4 bases, with 7 bases remaining between them. The CDR3 extends over 14 amino acids. Germline CDR1 and CDR2: LNHDA and SQIVND (reference sequence).

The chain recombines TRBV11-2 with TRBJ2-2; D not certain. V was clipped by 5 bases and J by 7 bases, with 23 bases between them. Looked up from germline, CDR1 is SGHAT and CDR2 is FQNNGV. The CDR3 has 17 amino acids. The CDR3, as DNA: TGTGCCAGCAGCCGTAAGAGCTTCAGTTTCGCAGGCGGGGAGCTGTTTTTT. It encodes CASSRKSFSFAGGELFF.

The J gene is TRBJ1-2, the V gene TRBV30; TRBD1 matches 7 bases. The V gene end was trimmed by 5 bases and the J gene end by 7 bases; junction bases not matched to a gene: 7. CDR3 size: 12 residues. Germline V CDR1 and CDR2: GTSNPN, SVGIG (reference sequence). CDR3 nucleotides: TGTGCCTGGGGAGACAGGGAGCTTGGCTACACCTTC. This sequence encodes CAWGDRELGYTF.

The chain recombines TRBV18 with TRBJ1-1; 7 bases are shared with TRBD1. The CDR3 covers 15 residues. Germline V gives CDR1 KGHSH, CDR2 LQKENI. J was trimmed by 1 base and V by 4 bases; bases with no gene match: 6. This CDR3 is CASSRITGANTEAFF. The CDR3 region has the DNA TGTGCCAGCTCACGAATTACAGGGGCGAACACTGAAGCTTTCTTT.

CDR3 in amino acids: CASSTTRGQIGNTIYF. The CDR3, as DNA: TGTGCCAGTAGTACCACCCGCGGACAGATCGGAAACACCATATATTTT. The V gene is TRBV19, the J gene TRBJ1-3; a weak D match, TRBD1 (6 bases). Germline V gives CDR1 LNHDA, CDR2 SQIVND (reference sequence). The CDR3 is made up of 16 amino acids. The V gene lost 4 bases and the J gene lost 4 bases, with 17 bases spanning the gap.

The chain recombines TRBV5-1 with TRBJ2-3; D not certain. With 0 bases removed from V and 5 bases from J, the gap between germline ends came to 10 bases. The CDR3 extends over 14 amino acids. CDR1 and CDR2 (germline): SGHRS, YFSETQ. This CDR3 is CASSLDSSRDTQYF. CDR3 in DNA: TGCGCCAGCAGCTTGGATTCCAGTCGAGATACGCAGTATTTT. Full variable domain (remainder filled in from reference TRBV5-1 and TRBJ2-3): KAGVTQTPRYLIKTRGQQVTLSCSPISGHRSVSWYQQTPGQGLQFLFEYFSETQRNKGNFPGRFSGRQFSNSRSEMNVSTLELGDSALYLCASSLDSSRDTQYFGPGTRLTVL.

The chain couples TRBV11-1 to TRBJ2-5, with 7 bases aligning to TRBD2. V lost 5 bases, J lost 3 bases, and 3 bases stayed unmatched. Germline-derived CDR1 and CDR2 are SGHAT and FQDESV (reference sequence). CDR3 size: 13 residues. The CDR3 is CASSLTSKETQYF. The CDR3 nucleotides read TGTGCCAGCAGCCTGACTAGCAAAGAGACCCAGTACTTC.

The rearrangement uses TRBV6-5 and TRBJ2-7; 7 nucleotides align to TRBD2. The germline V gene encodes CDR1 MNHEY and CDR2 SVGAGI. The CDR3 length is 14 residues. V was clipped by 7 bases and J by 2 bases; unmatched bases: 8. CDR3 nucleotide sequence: TGTGCCAGCAAAGACTCGGGGGGAGCCTACGAGCAGTACTTC. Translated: CASKDSGGAYEQYF.

For the CDR3, the DNA is TGTGCCAGCAGTTTGGGACTAGCGGGAAACCCCACAGATACGCAGTATTTT. This sequence encodes CASSLGLAGNPTDTQYF. The chain uses TRBV6-2 or TRBV6-3 and TRBJ2-3; TRBD2 matches 13 bases. V lost 4 bases to trimming and J lost 2 bases; unmatched junction nucleotides: 6. Germline CDR1 reads MNHEY; CDR2 reads SVGEGT. The CDR3 totals 17 residues.

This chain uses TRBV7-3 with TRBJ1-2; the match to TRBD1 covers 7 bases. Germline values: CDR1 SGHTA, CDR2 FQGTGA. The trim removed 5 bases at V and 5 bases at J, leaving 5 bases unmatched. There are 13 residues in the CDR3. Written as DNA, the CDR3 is TGTGCCAGCAGCGAGGGGGCGGGGTATGGCTACACCTTC. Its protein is CASSEGAGYGYTF. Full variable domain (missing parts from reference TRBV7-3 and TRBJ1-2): GAGVSQTPSNKVTEKGKYVELRCDPISGHTALYWYRQSLGQGPEFLIYFQGTGAADDSGLPNDRFFAVRPEGSVSTLKIQRTERGDSAVYLCASSEGAGYGYTFGSGTRLTVV.

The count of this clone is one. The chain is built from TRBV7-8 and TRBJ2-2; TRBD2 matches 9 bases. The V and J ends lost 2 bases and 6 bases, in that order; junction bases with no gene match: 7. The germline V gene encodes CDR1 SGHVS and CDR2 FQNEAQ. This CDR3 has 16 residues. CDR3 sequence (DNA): TGTGCCAGCAGCTTATATCTGGGACTAGCCTCCGGGGAGCTGTTTTTT. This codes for CASSLYLGLASGELFF.

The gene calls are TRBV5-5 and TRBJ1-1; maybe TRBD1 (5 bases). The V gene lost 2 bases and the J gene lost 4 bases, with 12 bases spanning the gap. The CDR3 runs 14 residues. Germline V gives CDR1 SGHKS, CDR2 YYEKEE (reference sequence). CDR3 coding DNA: TGTGCCAGCAGCTTCGTCAGGGCCCTCACTGAAGCTTTCTTT. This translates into CASSFVRALTEAFF. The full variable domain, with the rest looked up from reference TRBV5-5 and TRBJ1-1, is DAGVTQSPTHLIKTRGQQVTLRCSPISGHKSVSWYQQVLGQGPQFIFQYYEKEERGRGNFPDRFSARQFPNYSSELNVNALLLGDSALYLCASSFVRALTEAFFGQGTRLTVV.

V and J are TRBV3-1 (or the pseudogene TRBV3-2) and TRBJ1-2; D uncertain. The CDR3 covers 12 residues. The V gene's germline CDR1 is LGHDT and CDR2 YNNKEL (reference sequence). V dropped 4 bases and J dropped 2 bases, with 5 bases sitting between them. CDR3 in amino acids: CASSLSNYGYTF. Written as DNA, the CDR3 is TGTGCCAGCAGCCTCTCCAACTATGGCTACACCTTC.

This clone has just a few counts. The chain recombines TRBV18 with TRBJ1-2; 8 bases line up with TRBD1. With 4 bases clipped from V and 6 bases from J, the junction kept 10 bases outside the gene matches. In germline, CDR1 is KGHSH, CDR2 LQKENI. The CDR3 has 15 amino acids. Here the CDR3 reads CASSRSEGQGDGYTF. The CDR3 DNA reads TGTGCCAGCTCACGTAGCGAAGGACAGGGTGATGGCTACACCTTC. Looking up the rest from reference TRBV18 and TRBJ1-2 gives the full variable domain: NAGVMQNPRHLVRRRGQEARLRCSPMKGHSHVYWYRQLPEEGLKFMVYLQKENIIDESGMPKERFSAEFPKEGPSILRIQQVVRGDSAAYFCASSRSEGQGDGYTFGSGTRLTVV.

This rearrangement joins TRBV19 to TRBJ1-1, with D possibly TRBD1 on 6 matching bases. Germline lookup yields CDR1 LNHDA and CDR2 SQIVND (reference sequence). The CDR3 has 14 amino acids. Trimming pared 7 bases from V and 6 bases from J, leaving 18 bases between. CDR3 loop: CASTGGPGNPEAFF. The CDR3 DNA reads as TGTGCCAGTACCGGGGGGCCAGGTAATCCTGAAGCTTTCTTT.

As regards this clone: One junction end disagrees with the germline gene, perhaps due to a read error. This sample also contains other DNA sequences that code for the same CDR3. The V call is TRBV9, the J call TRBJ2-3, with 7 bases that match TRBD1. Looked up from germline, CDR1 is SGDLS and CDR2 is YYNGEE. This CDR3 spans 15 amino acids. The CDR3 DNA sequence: TGTGCCAGCAGCGTAGGAGGGGGCCTCGCAGATACGCAATATTTT. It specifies CASSVGGGLADTQYF.

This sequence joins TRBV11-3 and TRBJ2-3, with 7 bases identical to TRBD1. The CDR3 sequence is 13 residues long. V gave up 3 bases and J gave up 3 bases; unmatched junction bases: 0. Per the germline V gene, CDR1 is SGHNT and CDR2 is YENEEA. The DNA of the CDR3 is TGTGCCAGCAGCTTGGGACAGACAGATACGCAGTATTTT. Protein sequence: CASSLGQTDTQYF.

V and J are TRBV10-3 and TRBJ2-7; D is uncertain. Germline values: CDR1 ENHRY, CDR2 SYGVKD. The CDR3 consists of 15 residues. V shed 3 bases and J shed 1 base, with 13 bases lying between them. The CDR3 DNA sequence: TGTGCCATCAGTGACCCACTTGGCAGGTCCTACGAGCAGTACTTC. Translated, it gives CAISDPLGRSYEQYF.

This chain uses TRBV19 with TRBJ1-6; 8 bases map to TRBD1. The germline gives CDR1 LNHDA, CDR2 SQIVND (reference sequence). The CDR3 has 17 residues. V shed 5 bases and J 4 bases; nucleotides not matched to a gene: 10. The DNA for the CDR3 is TGTGCCAGTAGTCACCCCCGACAGGGGTCGTATAATTCACCCCTCCACTTT. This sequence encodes CASSHPRQGSYNSPLHF. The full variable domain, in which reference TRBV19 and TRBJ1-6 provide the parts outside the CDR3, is DGGITQSPKYLFRKEGQNVTLSCEQNLNHDAMYWYRQDPGQGLRLIYYSQIVNDFQKGDIAEGYSVSREKKESFPLTVTSAQKNPTAFYLCASSHPRQGSYNSPLHFGNGTRLTVT.

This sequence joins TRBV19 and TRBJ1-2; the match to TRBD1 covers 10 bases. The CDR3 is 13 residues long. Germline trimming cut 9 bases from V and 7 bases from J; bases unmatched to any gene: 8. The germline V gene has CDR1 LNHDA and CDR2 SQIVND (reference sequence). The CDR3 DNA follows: TGTGCCAGCACGGACAGGGGGTGGAGTGGCTACACCTTC. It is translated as CASTDRGWSGYTF.